What follows are 22 T cell receptor beta chains derived from one specimen sequenced in a study of blood T cell repertoires in COVID-19. The table came from immunoSEQ multiplex PCR; TCRdb's copy has only in-frame clones and leaves some out. Of approximately 300,000 clones listed, about 89% were seen once; the top ten hold approximately 4.3%. The sample was peripheral blood. These receptors came from a man aged 35-49 years with acute or convalescent COVID-19.

The gene calls are TRBV20-1 and TRBJ2-4; 10 nucleotides align to TRBD1. Germline V gene sequence: CDR1 DFQATT, CDR2 SNEGSKA (reference sequence). This CDR3 region has 16 residues. V was pared by 3 bases and J by 3 bases, with 8 bases of the junction left unmatched. The DNA of the CDR3 is TGCAGTGCTAGTTCACCCGGGACAGGGGTCAAAAACATTCAGTACTTC. Amino acid sequence: CSASSPGTGVKNIQYF.

The chain carries TRBV28 and TRBJ2-7; 9 bases align to TRBD1. Looked up from germline, CDR1 is MDHEN and CDR2 is SYDVKM. Trimming at V came to 6 bases and at J to 0 bases, leaving 3 bases not matched to a gene. There are 14 residues in the CDR3. For the CDR3, the DNA is TGTGCCAGCAGGACAGGGGGAAGCTCCTACGAGCAGTACTTC. Protein product: CASRTGGSSYEQYF.

V and J are TRBV7-9 and TRBJ1-1, with TRBD1 matching 8 bases. With V trimmed by 5 bases and J by 5 bases, 10 bases remained unmatched. The CDR3 length is 15 residues. Germline V CDR1 and CDR2: SEHNR, FQNEAQ (reference sequence). The CDR3 DNA reads as TGTGCCAGCAGCCCAAGCCAGGGGGCCTTAACTGAAGCTTTCTTT. Its protein is CASSPSQGALTEAFF.

The gene calls are TRBV27 and TRBJ2-1; 11 bases agree with TRBD2. Germline CDR1 MNHEY, CDR2 SMNVEV (reference sequence). V was pared by 4 bases and J by 0 bases, with 11 bases of the junction left unmatched. The CDR3 contains 19 residues. The CDR3 coding sequence is TGTGCCAGCAGTTATGGGACTAGCGGTTTCCCTCCCTCCTACAATGAGCAGTTCTTC. Translated: CASSYGTSGFPPSYNEQFF.

A word on this clone: Other DNA sequences from this sample encode an identical CDR3 as well. The chain employs TRBV10-3 and TRBJ1-2; D might be TRBD1 (5 bases). CDR1 is ENHRY, CDR2 SYGVKD, per germline. Trimming removed 0 bases from V and 3 bases from J, with 8 bases in between. The CDR3 spans 14 residues. The CDR3 sequence: CAISESRGDYGYTF. CDR3 coding DNA: TGTGCCATCAGTGAGTCGCGGGGGGACTATGGCTACACCTTC.

The chain has TRBV7-9 and TRBJ1-5, with D possibly being TRBD1 (6 bases). Germline V gene sequence: CDR1 SEHNR, CDR2 FQNEAQ (reference sequence). The V end lost 5 bases, the J end lost 1 base, and 12 bases lay between the germline ends. The length of the CDR3 is 15 residues. CDR3 sequence reads: CASSPGDVSNQPQHF. CDR3 bases: TGTGCCAGCAGCCCAGGGGATGTCAGCAATCAGCCCCAGCATTTT. The whole variable domain, filled in from reference TRBV7-9 and TRBJ1-5, reads DTGVSQNPRHKITKRGQNVTFRCDPISEHNRLYWYRQTLGQGPEFLTYFQNEAQLEKSRLLSDRFSAERPKGSFSTLEIQRTEQGDSAMYLCASSPGDVSNQPQHFGDGTRLSIL.

Comment on this clone: The same CDR3 can be traced to other DNA sequences in this sample. V usage is TRBV5-4 and J usage is TRBJ1-2, with a possible D match to TRBD1 (6 bases). Germline V gene lookup returns CDR1 SGHNT and CDR2 YYREEE (reference sequence). CDR3 size: 13 residues. V gave up 5 bases and J gave up 5 bases, with 13 bases separating them. This chain's CDR3 is CASRLQGGYGYTF. The CDR3 nucleotides read TGTGCCAGCAGGCTACAGGGTGGGTATGGCTACACCTTC.

On this clone itself: One end of the junction fails to match germline, which may point to a read error. V and J are TRBV6-5 and TRBJ2-1, with TRBD2 matching 11 bases. Germline CDR1 and CDR2: MNHEY and SVGAGI. This CDR3 has 15 residues. The chain's CDR3 is CASSLLAGAYSEQFF. Here the CDR3 DNA reads TGTGCCAGCAGCTTACTAGCGGGGGCCTACAGTGAGCAGTTCTTC.

The V and J genes are TRBV5-1 and TRBJ2-4, with D tentatively TRBD1 (5 bases). Trimming took 2 bases from V and 10 from J, leaving 10 bases between them. The CDR3 consists of 12 residues. Per germline, CDR1 SGHRS and CDR2 YFSETQ. The CDR3 coding sequence is TGCGCCAGCAGCTTTGACAGTACAATTCAGTACTTC. This gives the protein CASSFDSTIQYF.

This clone appeared once. The chain is built from TRBV12-3 or TRBV12-4 and TRBJ1-1; D is unclear. The CDR3 length is 11 residues. V was shortened by 3 bases and J by 5 bases, with 4 bases between the two germline ends. The CDR3 region has the DNA TGTGCCAGCAGTTTCCTTACTGAAGCTTTCTTT. It translates to CASSFLTEAFF.

This clone appeared a few times. The CDR3 nucleotides are TGTGCCAGCAGCAGATTCCCGGACAGGGACGAGCAGTACTTC. It codes for CASSRFPDRDEQYF. J is TRBJ2-7 and V is TRBV9; 8 bases line up with TRBD1. The V gene's germline CDR1 is SGDLS and CDR2 YYNGEE. The CDR3 covers 14 residues. Trimming cost V 4 bases and J 5 bases; bases outside gene matches: 8.

This clone was seen once. The chain recombines TRBV5-1 with TRBJ2-3, with 9 bases lining up with TRBD2. The CDR3 covers 15 residues. The V and J ends lost 2 bases and 11 bases, in that order; junction bases with no gene match: 12. The V gene's germline CDR1 is SGHRS and CDR2 YFSETQ. The CDR3, as DNA: TGCGCCAGCAGCTTCCGGCTAGCGGGGACTCCGGAGCAGTATTTT. Residues: CASSFRLAGTPEQYF.

The chain joins TRBV3-1 (or the pseudogene TRBV3-2) to TRBJ1-6, with D possibly matching TRBD1 (6 bases). Between the trimmed V and J ends, which lost 6 bases and 6 bases, there was a span of 9 bases. This CDR3 region has 13 residues. Germline V CDR1 and CDR2: LGHDT, YNNKEL (reference sequence). The DNA for the CDR3 is TGTGCCAGCAGTATAGGGGGTAATTCACCCCTCCACTTT. Amino acids: CASSIGGNSPLHF.

The chain is built from TRBV11-2 and TRBJ2-1, with 7 positions matching TRBD1. V was pared by 4 bases and J by 7 bases, with 10 bases of the junction left unmatched. This CDR3 region has 15 residues. CDR1 is SGHAT, CDR2 FQNNGV, per germline. CDR3 coding DNA: TGTGCCAGCAGCTCCCTGACAGGGATTGGGAATGAGCAGTTCTTC. This codes for CASSSLTGIGNEQFF.

In this sample, this clone turned up once. The chain combines TRBV12-3 or TRBV12-4 with TRBJ1-2, with TRBD1 identical over 7 bases. This CDR3 has 13 amino acids. The V segment lost 3 bases and the J segment 4 bases; nucleotides outside the gene matches: 2. The CDR3 nucleotides read TGTGCCAGCAGTTTGGGACAGCCCTATGGCTACACCTTC. The encoded protein is CASSLGQPYGYTF.

V gene TRBV24-1 combines with J gene TRBJ2-7; 7 nucleotides agree with TRBD2. Germline V gene sequence: CDR1 KGHDR, CDR2 SFDVKD. The CDR3 consists of 15 residues. The V segment lost 0 bases and the J segment 5 bases; nucleotides outside the gene matches: 6. This CDR3 reads CATSDLGEGGDEQYF. The CDR3 nucleotides read TGTGCCACCAGTGATTTGGGGGAGGGAGGAGACGAGCAGTACTTC.

The chain couples TRBV6-6 to TRBJ2-7; 7 bases align to TRBD1. Germline V gene data show CDR1 as MNHNY and CDR2 as SVGAGI (reference sequence). The trim removed 6 bases at V and 2 bases at J, leaving 7 bases unmatched. CDR3 size: 14 residues. The CDR3 reads CASRGQLKAYEQYF. The CDR3 coding sequence is TGTGCCAGCAGGGGACAGTTAAAGGCCTACGAGCAGTACTTC.

The V and J genes are TRBV10-2 and TRBJ1-3; no reliable D call. Trimming left V 6 bases short and J 0 bases short, with 6 bases between. The CDR3 consists of 13 residues. Germline V gene data show CDR1 as WSHSY and CDR2 as SAAADI. In nucleotides, the CDR3 is TGCGCCAGCAGGCAGAACTCTGGAAACACCATATATTTT. As protein: CASRQNSGNTIYF.

The J gene is TRBJ1-3, the V gene TRBV2; D remains unclear. The CDR3 consists of 16 residues. Trimming removed 4 bases from V and 0 bases from J, with 13 bases in between. The germline CDR1 and CDR2 sequences are SNHLY and FYNNEI. CDR3 DNA sequence: TGTGCCAGCAGTGGCACAGTTGCCCTCTCTGGAAACACCATATATTTT. Translated, it gives CASSGTVALSGNTIYF.

A few counts support this clone. This chain joins TRBV7-2 and TRBJ1-2, with unresolved D. The CDR3 extends over 11 amino acids. CDR1 is SGHTA and CDR2 is FQGNSA in the germline V gene. V was shortened by 5 bases and J by 6 bases, with 7 bases between the two germline ends. DNA for the CDR3: TGTGCCAGCAGCCGGGTAAATGGCTACACCTTC. Encoded protein: CASSRVNGYTF. Together with reference TRBV7-2 and TRBJ1-2, the CDR3 gives the full variable domain: GAGVSQSPSNKVTEKGKDVELRCDPISGHTALYWYRQSLGQGLEFLIYFQGNSAPDKSGLPSDRFSAERTGGSVSTLTIQRTQQEDSAVYLCASSRVNGYTFGSGTRLTVV.

The chain uses TRBV5-4 and TRBJ2-3; possibly TRBD2 for D (6 bases). Germline lookup yields CDR1 SGHNT and CDR2 YYREEE (reference sequence). The CDR3 contains 15 residues. V shed 4 bases and J shed 5 bases, with 17 bases lying between them. For the CDR3, the DNA is TGTGCCAGCAGCGGGGAGGCCTTCGCAGGAGATACGCAGTATTTT. Translated, it gives CASSGEAFAGDTQYF.

This clone was counted only a few times. J is TRBJ1-4 and V is TRBV27; tentative D call: TRBD1 (6 bases). The CDR3 runs 14 residues. The V end lost 7 bases, the J end lost 3 bases, and 12 bases lay between the germline ends. CDR1 and CDR2 (germline): MNHEY, SMNVEV (reference sequence). The CDR3 DNA follows: TGTGCCAGCAAGATCCGGACAGCTAATGAAAAACTGTTTTTT. It encodes CASKIRTANEKLFF.